Below, one T cell receptor (beta chain) is given with its context. The specificity of this receptor is unknown. This entry is derived from a study of cytomegalovirus exposure and HLA in healthy donors (dated by TCRdb to the late 2010s). At the level of the whole study: In an earlier analysis of 550 to 750 of the donors, 276 Gb of sequence data and 90 million to 130 million unique TCR beta sequences from about 190 million T cells were reported. About 300 gigabases of sequencing data and tens of millions of unique TCR sequences were included in an early release covering roughly 700 HLA-typed donors. To predict cytomegalovirus infection status, the study brought together high-throughput TCR immunosequencing, statistical association of individual TCRs with disease status, and machine learning. A later analysis re-examined previously published TCR beta repertoires from more than 550 donors and added high-resolution HLA genotyping to investigate patterns of TCR occurrence. In the later analysis, no new phenotypic data were used to find candidate immune exposures; instead, reliance was placed on TCR beta sequences and their occurrence across donors. In a later genetic analysis, genome-wide SNP genotypes for about three fifths of the roughly 670 donors were used, and that subset was treated as a discovery cohort. All discovery cohort repertoires had been generated on a single sequencing platform. The genetic ancestry cluster associated with self-reported Caucasian donors included approximately 85% of the 300 to 450 genotyped donors. HLA typing included class I and class II loci at four-digit resolution. Because of strong linkage in the cohort, a handful of DR-DQ haplotypes were treated as single units for association and clustering. The study aimed to test whether signatures of past pathogen exposure could be identified by cataloging public T cell receptors. Along with the roughly 610-subject first cohort, a separate validation cohort of about 110 different subjects was used. Donor age, sex, ethnicity and CMV serostatus were compiled together with the repertoire data. On average, 235,054 unique TCR beta nucleotide sequences were sequenced per donor among more than 350 genotyped donors of the cohort, with roughly 18% of those sequences being non-productive. The study used immunosequencing to profile the T cell repertoires of 600 to 850 subjects and linked those repertoires to cytomegalovirus serostatus. Typing coverage varied by locus: about 620-630 donors for A, B, C, DRB1 and DQB1; roughly 520 for DQA1; over 600 for DPA1; roughly 450 for DPB1. To decide whether each TCR beta V gene segment behaved as functional or pseudogenic, an earlier analysis of fewer than 750 of the donors relied on high-throughput TCR beta sequencing. General study outcomes and caveats: A later analysis found that TCR association rates varied across HLA loci, with DRB1 alleles showing the most associated TCRs and HLA-C alleles the fewest. A cluster of highly shared sequence variants was judged likely to represent a technical artifact of the sequencing pipeline. The classifier was reported to diagnose cytomegalovirus status with high specificity and sensitivity in both the original and validation cohorts. A later genetic analysis reported fewer N-insertions in productive TCRs among donors in an Asian-associated ancestry cluster than the approximately 700-donor mean. In vitro tests confirmed that a few of the cytomegalovirus-associated TCR beta chains recognize cytomegalovirus antigens. Across donors, most TCR sequences were observed very rarely, whereas some public TCRs were present in many individuals. In a later analysis, most CMV-associated TCR beta chains were found to appear HLA-restricted, with HLA associations seemingly driven largely by CMV exposure. A total of around 150 TCR beta chains were listed by the study as associated with cytomegalovirus. When HLA alleles, especially DR and DQ, strongly co-occurred, TCR associations were difficult to assign to individual alleles. A later analysis associated 16,951 TCR beta sequences with specific HLA alleles at a false discovery rate of 0.05. Immune exposure information for the cohort was limited to CMV serostatus. Correlated functional status among segregating V segments might be attributable to linkage disequilibrium, but an unknown experimental factor could not be ruled out. Roughly uniform sequencing depth across donors was assumed in presence/absence analyses, although this assumption may not hold. Broadly in line with IMGT annotations, most TCR beta V segments showed up in productive rearrangements about 87% or about 30% of the time in an earlier analysis of several hundred of the donors. Because the 87-base-pair reads could not distinguish some IMGT-functional V segments, including TRBV6-2 and TRBV6-3, those segments were excluded. Because some donors lacked HLA typing at each locus, the association tests relied only on the typed subset. A further reported finding was that TCR beta sequences accurately predicted the HLA-A and HLA-B alleles for most subjects in the first cohort. Several of the top co-occurrence clusters appeared to be linked to parvovirus B19, influenza, CMV and Epstein-Barr virus, according to a later analysis. About 17 rarely observed V segments, including chromosome 9 orphons, were excluded from the earlier analysis of some 590 of the donors because counts were too low. In a later analysis, HLA-associated TCR beta chains showed more clonal expansion and lower generation probabilities than non-associated chains that were equally common. It was suggested by the authors that the approach could potentially be generalized to other disease states and immunological phenotypes. V-gene and J-gene trimming of TCR beta chains was associated with a missense DCLRE1C variant in a later genetic analysis, and the association was replicated in an independent cohort. The cohort was sequenced for TCR beta chains only, and without alpha or paired-chain data the features that could be detected were limited.

The cohort comprised under 700 healthy bone marrow donors. At the time of sampling, all cohort members were nominally healthy, though unrecorded immune exposures were likely present. The donor was CMV seronegative and belonged to the group of roughly 330 seronegative cohort members. Every donor gave a peripheral blood sample, and the peripheral blood mononuclear cells from that sample were used for TCR beta sequencing. The Qiagen DNeasy Blood Extraction Kit was used to extract genomic DNA from the blood cell samples. The CDR3 starts with the cysteine, ends with the phenylalanine, and has 10 residues. Here the CDR3 DNA is all that survives: 30 bases in frame from base 1. The V and J ends are trimmed by 8 bases and 8 bases, leaving 9 bases between them. Via the germline V gene, CDR1 is MDHEN and CDR2 SYDVKM. The method behind the library was the immunoSEQ multiplex PCR assay. The multiplex PCR relied on a mix of 60 forward primers for TCR Vbeta segments and 13 reverse primers for TCR Jbeta segments. Amplification of the CDR3 region of rearranged TCR beta genes was performed with a multiplex PCR assay on genomic DNA. Amplified TCR beta libraries were sequenced as 87-base-pair reads on the Illumina HiSeq System. The original methods were these. A later analysis counted some 80 million unique TCR beta chains across the 666 repertoires, and about 10 million of these chains were shared by at least two donors. Raw reads were error-corrected and collapsed into unique sequences with a nearest-neighbor algorithm that merged closely related sequences to remove PCR and sequencing errors. Alignment of CDR3 sequences to IMGT reference sequences was used to assign V, D and J gene segments. Each retained sequence needed at least a six-nucleotide match to both a V gene segment and a J gene segment. Rearrangements were called productive when the CDR3 lacked stop codons and stayed in frame with V and J; all others were non-productive. CDR3 was defined by IMGT convention, running from the second conserved V-encoded cysteine to the conserved J-encoded phenylalanine. Sequences without an unambiguous match to a single V gene segment were excluded from the earlier analysis of about 600 of the donors. In an earlier analysis of approximately 550 of the donors, V segments were called functional above 56.7% productive rearrangements and were called segregating when the between-donor standard deviation exceeded 5%. A statistical classification framework was built to diagnose cytomegalovirus status from the catalog of TCR beta chain sequences. In a later analysis, V and J genes were assigned by comparing TCR nucleotide sequences against IMGT/GENE-DB human TR gene sequences. A later analysis assigned CDR3 sequences and most-parsimonious VDJ recombination scenarios with the TCRdist pipeline. A later analysis defined each TCR beta chain by its CDR3 amino acid sequence plus V-gene family, and excluded reads lacking a unique V-gene family. To address suspected cross-contamination and a sequencing artifact, a later analysis removed a few hundred highly shared, low-generation-probability nucleotide sequences. In a later analysis, a clonal expansion index was calculated for each public chain from normalized within-repertoire ranks of inferred template counts. Generation probabilities in a later analysis came from a VDJ recombination model fitted to out-of-frame rearrangements, and those results were checked against IGoR. A later analysis scored TCR-TCR, TCR-HLA and TCR-CMV co-occurrence with hypergeometric tests, applying a repertoire-size bias correction to TCR pairs. To estimate false discovery rates, a later analysis permuted the HLA or CMV assignments 20 times. In a later analysis, co-occurring TCRs were grouped using DBSCAN, and TCRdist sequence similarity was added for clustering within HLA-allele-positive subsets. Repertoires with fewer than 30,000 or more than 120,000 public chains, plus five repertoires with anomalous nucleotide sharing, were excluded from co-occurrence clustering. TCRdb retrieved this table from immuneACCESS and kept in-frame rearrangements only. Not all clones are present; in checked studies, unresolved V genes account for under half, and no reason is known for the remainder. V, J and clone size are those of that table, while D and trimming were read from the DNA. The sample's table lists a count of about 130,000 clones. The ten biggest clones cover 2.5% to 3% of the sample.

The chain joins TRBV28 to TRBJ1-2, with the D segment identity uncertain. The sequenced sample consisted of PBMCs. This sequence originates from a man aged 30 to 39 in good health and CMV-seronegative. The DNA sequence reads TGTGCCAGCGGCCGGGAGGGCTACACCTTC. Its coded protein is CASGREGYTF.